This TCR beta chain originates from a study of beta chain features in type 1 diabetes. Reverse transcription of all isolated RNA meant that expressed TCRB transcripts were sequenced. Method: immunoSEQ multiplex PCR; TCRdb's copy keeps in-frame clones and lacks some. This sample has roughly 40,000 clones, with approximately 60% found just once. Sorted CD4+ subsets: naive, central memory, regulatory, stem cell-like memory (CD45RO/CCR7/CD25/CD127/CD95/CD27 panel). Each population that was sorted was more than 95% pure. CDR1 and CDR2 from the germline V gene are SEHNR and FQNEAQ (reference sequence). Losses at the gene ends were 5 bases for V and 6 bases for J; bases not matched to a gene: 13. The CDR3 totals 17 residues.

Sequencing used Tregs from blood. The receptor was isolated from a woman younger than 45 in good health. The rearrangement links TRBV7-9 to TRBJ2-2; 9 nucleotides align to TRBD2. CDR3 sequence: CASSPGTSSLRAGELFF. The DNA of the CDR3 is TGTGCCAGCAGCCCCGGGACTAGCAGCTTACGGGCCGGGGAGCTGTTTTTT.